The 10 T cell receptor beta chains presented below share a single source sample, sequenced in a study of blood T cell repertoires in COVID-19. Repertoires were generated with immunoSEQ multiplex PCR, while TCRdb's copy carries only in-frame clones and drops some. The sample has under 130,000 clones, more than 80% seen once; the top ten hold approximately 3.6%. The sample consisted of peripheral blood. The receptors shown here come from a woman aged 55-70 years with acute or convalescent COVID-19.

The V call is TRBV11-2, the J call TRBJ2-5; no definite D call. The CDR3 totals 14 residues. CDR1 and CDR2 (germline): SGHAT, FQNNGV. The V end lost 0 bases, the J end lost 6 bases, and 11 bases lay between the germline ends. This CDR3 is CASSLDHQTKTQYF. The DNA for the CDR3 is TGTGCCAGCAGCTTAGATCACCAGACAAAGACCCAGTACTTC. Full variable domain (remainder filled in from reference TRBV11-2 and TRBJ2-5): EAGVAQSPRYKIIEKRQSVAFWCNPISGHATLYWYQQILGQGPKLLIQFQNNGVVDDSQLPKDRFSAERLKGVDSTLKIQPAKLEDSAVYLCASSLDHQTKTQYFGPGTRLLVL.

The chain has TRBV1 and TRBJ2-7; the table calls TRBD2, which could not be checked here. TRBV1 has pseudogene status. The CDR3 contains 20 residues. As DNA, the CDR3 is TGCACCAGCAGCCAGTCCAGAGGGCAGATACGCTTATACGAGCCCTACGAGCAGTACGTC. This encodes CTSSQSRGQIRLYEPYEQYV.

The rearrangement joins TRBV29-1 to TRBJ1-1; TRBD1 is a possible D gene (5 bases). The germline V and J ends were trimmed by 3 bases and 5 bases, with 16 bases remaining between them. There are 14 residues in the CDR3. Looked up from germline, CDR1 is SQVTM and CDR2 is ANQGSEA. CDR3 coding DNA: TGCAGCGTTGATACCGGACAAGGGAGGACTGAAGCTTTCTTT. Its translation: CSVDTGQGRTEAFF.

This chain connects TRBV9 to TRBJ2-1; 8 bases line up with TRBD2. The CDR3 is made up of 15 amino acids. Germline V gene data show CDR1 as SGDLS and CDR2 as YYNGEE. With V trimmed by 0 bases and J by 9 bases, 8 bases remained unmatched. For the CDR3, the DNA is TGTGCCAGCAGCGTAGGGGGTACTAGCGGCGGTGAGCAGTTCTTC. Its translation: CASSVGGTSGGEQFF. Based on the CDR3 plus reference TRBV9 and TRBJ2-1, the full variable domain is DSGVTQTPKHLITATGQRVTLRCSPRSGDLSVYWYQQSLDQGLQFLIQYYNGEERAKGNILERFSAQQFPDLHSELNLSSLELGDSALYFCASSVGGTSGGEQFFGPGTRLTVL.

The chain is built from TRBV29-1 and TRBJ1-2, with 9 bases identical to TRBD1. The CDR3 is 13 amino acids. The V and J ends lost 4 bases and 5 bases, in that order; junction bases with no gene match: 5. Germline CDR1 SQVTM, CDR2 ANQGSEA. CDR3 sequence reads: CSVGGQGDYGYTF. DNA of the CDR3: TGCAGCGTTGGGGGACAGGGCGATTATGGCTACACCTTC.

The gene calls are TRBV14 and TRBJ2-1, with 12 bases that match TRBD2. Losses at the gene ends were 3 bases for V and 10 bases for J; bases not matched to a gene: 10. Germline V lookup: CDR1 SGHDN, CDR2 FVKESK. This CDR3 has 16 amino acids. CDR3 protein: CASSQWETSGRGEQFF. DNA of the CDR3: TGTGCCAGCAGCCAGTGGGAGACTAGCGGGAGAGGGGAGCAGTTCTTC.

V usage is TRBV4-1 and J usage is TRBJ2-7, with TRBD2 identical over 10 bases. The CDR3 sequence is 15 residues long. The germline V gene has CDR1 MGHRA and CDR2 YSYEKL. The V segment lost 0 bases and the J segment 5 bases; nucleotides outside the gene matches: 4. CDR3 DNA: TGCGCCAGCAGCCAAGAGGGACTAGCGATCGACGAGCAGTACTTC. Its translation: CASSQEGLAIDEQYF.

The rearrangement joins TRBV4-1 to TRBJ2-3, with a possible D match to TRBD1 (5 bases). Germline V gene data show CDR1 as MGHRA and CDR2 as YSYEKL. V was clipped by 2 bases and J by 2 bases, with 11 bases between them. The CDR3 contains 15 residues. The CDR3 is CASSQQGPSTDTQYF. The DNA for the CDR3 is TGCGCCAGCAGCCAACAGGGCCCTTCCACAGATACGCAGTATTTT.

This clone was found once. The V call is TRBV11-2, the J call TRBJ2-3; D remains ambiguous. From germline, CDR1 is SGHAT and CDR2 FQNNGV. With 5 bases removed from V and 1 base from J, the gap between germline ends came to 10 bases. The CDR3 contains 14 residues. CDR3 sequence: CASSRVSGTDTQYF. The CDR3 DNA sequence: TGTGCCAGCAGCCGAGTAAGCGGCACAGATACGCAGTATTTT.

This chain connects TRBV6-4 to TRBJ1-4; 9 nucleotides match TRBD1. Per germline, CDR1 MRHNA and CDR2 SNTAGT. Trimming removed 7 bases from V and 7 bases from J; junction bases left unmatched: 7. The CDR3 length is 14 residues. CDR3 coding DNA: TGTGCCAGCACCATGGACAGGGGTGGTGAAAAACTGTTTTTT. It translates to CASTMDRGGEKLFF.